The next 28 T cell receptor beta chains were all read from a single sample in a study of identical twins. Using its own MiXCR run on the 5' RACE reads, TCRdb lists one record per CDR3 protein. The sample has 1.5 million to 2 million distinct CDR3 sequences, about 30% seen once; the top ten hold over 0.25%. The specimen sequenced was cord blood. Every receptor here comes from a newborn girl in good health.

The V and J genes are TRBV2 and TRBJ2-1; D remains unclear. The J call is in doubt because the DNA end fits TRBJ2-7 better. Germline CDR1 reads SNHLY; CDR2 reads FYNNEI. This CDR3 has 13 amino acids. CDR3 in amino acids: CASSEGSYNEQYF. The CDR3 nucleotides are TGTGCCAGCAGTGAGGGCTCCTACAATGAGCAGTACTTC.

This clonotype was detected ten times or more. This chain links TRBV7-2 with TRBJ2-1, with D unresolved. Trimming left V 2 bases short and J 8 bases short, with 10 bases between. This CDR3 region has 13 residues. Germline CDR1 is SGHTA and CDR2 is FQGNSA. In DNA form, the CDR3 reads TGTGCCAGCAGCTTATGGGTAAACGATGAGCAGTTCTTC. As protein: CASSLWVNDEQFF.

This clonotype was recorded a few times. The chain carries TRBV5-1 and TRBJ2-3, with 7 bases matching TRBD2. Germline lookup yields CDR1 SGHRS and CDR2 YFSETQ. Trimming cost V 0 bases and J 3 bases; bases outside gene matches: 10. The CDR3 covers 17 residues. The CDR3 protein is CASSLAVGTTKTDTQYF. The CDR3, as DNA: TGCGCCAGCAGCTTGGCGGTCGGGACTACAAAGACAGATACGCAGTATTTT.

This clonotype has a handful of counts. The chain employs TRBV27 and TRBJ1-1; no clear D gene. Trimming took 4 bases from V and 4 from J, leaving 10 bases between them. The V gene's germline CDR1 is MNHEY and CDR2 SMNVEV (reference sequence). This CDR3 has 13 residues. CDR3: CASSYVGRTEAFF. The CDR3 nucleotides read TGTGCCAGCAGTTACGTCGGCCGCACTGAAGCTTTCTTT.

The genes are TRBV2 and TRBJ1-1; D not certain. This CDR3 region has 12 residues. In germline, CDR1 is SNHLY, CDR2 FYNNEI. V was shortened by 7 bases and J by 4 bases, with 10 bases between the two germline ends. The CDR3 DNA follows: TGTGCCAGCATTCCCGGAGCCACTGAAGCTTTCTTT. Its protein product is CASIPGATEAFF.

As for this clonotype: The junction does not match germline at one end; this may be a read error. The chain combines TRBV7-2 with TRBJ2-3; 11 bases are shared with TRBD2. Per germline, CDR1 SGHTA and CDR2 FQGNSA. The CDR3 loop spans 16 amino acids. The DNA for the CDR3 is TGTGCCGGCAGCTTACCTCTAGCGGGGGGCTCAGATACGCAGTATTTT. Its protein product is CAGSLPLAGGSDTQYF.

A few counts support this clonotype. This chain connects TRBV12-3 or TRBV12-4 to TRBJ2-5; TRBD2 matches 11 bases. With V trimmed by 6 bases and J by 2 bases, 5 bases remained unmatched. The CDR3 is 15 amino acids. For the CDR3, the DNA is TGTGCCAGCAGGTGGTCTAGCGGGGGGCAAGAGACCCAGTACTTC. Its protein product is CASRWSSGGQETQYF.

This clonotype was counted at least ten times. The chain links TRBV20-1 to TRBJ2-7; 10 bases agree with TRBD2. This CDR3 region has 13 residues. CDR1 is DFQATT and CDR2 is SNEGSKA in the germline V gene (reference sequence). J was trimmed by 5 bases and V by 3 bases; bases with no gene match: 4. The CDR3 loop reads CSASPSGGNEQYF. The CDR3 region has the DNA TGCAGTGCTAGCCCTAGCGGGGGTAACGAGCAGTACTTC.

On this clonotype: Compared with germline, one end of the junction differs, possibly owing to a read error. This chain joins TRBV10-3 and TRBJ2-1, with 14 bases aligning to TRBD2. From germline, CDR1 is ENHRY and CDR2 SYGVKD. The CDR3 spans 15 residues. The CDR3 loop is CAIREGLAGVNEQLF. The DNA of the CDR3 is TGTGCCATCAGGGAGGGACTAGCGGGAGTCAATGAGCAGCTCTTC.

This clonotype was seen once. CDR3 in DNA: TGTGCCTGCTTAGCGGGGGGGAACTACGAGCAGTACTTC. Protein: CACLAGGNYEQYF. V usage is TRBV30 and J usage is TRBJ2-4; TRBD2 matches 11 bases. With the DNA end fitting TRBJ2-7 better, the J assignment may be wrong. The germline CDR1 and CDR2 sequences are GTSNPN and SVGIG (reference sequence). CDR3 length: 13 amino acids.

The chain carries TRBV10-3 and TRBJ2-2; D might be TRBD1 (6 bases). CDR1 and CDR2 (germline): ENHRY, SYGVKD. The V end was cut by 3 bases, the J end by 4 bases, with 9 bases between. This CDR3 region has 14 residues. The CDR3 DNA follows: TGTGCCATCAGTGACCAAGGGGGCACCGGGGAGCTGTTTTTT. Its protein product is CAISDQGGTGELFF.

The chain couples TRBV7-8 to TRBJ1-5; D unclear. V lost 3 bases and J lost 2, with 8 bases in between. The CDR3 runs to 14 residues. Germline V gene lookup returns CDR1 SGHVS and CDR2 FQNEAQ. The CDR3 loop is CASSFRPGNQPQHF. In nucleotides, the CDR3 is TGTGCCAGCAGCTTTCGTCCGGGCAATCAGCCCCAGCATTTT.

This clonotype occurred once. V gene TRBV4-2 combines with J gene TRBJ2-2; D may be TRBD2 (5 bases). From germline, CDR1 is LGHNA and CDR2 YNFKEQ. The CDR3 runs 14 residues. The V and J ends lost 4 bases and 6 bases respectively, with 12 bases between them. CDR3 nucleotide sequence: TGTGCCAGCAGCCCACCGAGCGGCCCCGGGGAGCTGTTTTTT. This sequence encodes CASSPPSGPGELFF.

The CDR3 is CASSPKGGGRANYGYTF. CDR3 DNA sequence: TGCGCCAGCAGTCCAAAAGGGGGAGGAAGGGCTAACTATGGCTACACCTTC. The rearrangement links TRBV5-1 to TRBJ1-2, with TRBD1 as a possible D gene (6 bases). V lost 5 bases and J 0 bases, leaving 20 bases between the germline ends. The CDR3 is 17 amino acids. Germline loops: CDR1 SGHRS, CDR2 YFSETQ.

With respect to this clonotype: The junction does not match germline at one end; this may be a read error. The rearrangement uses TRBV5-1 and TRBJ2-3, with D possibly TRBD2 on 5 matching bases. Looked up from germline, CDR1 is SGHRS and CDR2 is YFSETQ. CDR3 length equals 16 residues. The DNA for the CDR3 is TGCGCCAGCAGCTTGGGACTTCCCGCGGGCACAGATACGCGGTATTTT. Residues: CASSLGLPAGTDTRYF.

This clonotype was picked up a small number of times. This chain joins TRBV5-1 and TRBJ1-4; D is unclear. Deletions cut 4 bases from V and 8 bases from J, with 18 bases between. The CDR3 covers 15 residues. The germline CDR1 and CDR2 sequences are SGHRS and YFSETQ. CDR3 DNA: TGCGCCAGCAGCCCTCTGGGCGGCCAGCCAGAAAAACTGTTTTTT. Translating gives CASSPLGGQPEKLFF.

V and J are TRBV6-1 and TRBJ1-1; tentatively, D is TRBD1 (5 bases). V lost 0 bases and J 11 bases, leaving 13 bases between the germline ends. The CDR3 covers 13 residues. Germline lookup yields CDR1 MNHNS and CDR2 SASEGT. The CDR3 DNA is TGTGCCAGCAGTGAAGCGCTTGTGGGGGAGGCTTTCTTT. It codes for CASSEALVGEAFF.

This rearrangement joins TRBV24-1 to TRBJ2-1; 7 bases fit TRBD1. The ends lost 4 bases at V and 8 bases at J; junction bases unmatched: 7. From germline, CDR1 is KGHDR and CDR2 SFDVKD. The CDR3 consists of 14 residues. This CDR3 reads CATSDSQGLDEQFF. In DNA form, the CDR3 reads TGTGCCACCAGTGACTCACAGGGGTTGGATGAGCAGTTCTTC.

This clonotype was recorded a few times. The rearrangement joins TRBV6-5 to TRBJ2-3; the match to TRBD2 covers 9 bases. CDR1 and CDR2 from the germline V gene are MNHEY and SVGAGI. Unmatched junction bases numbered 4, after V lost 1 base and J lost 2 bases. The CDR3 has 16 amino acids. CDR3 coding DNA: TGTGCCAGCAGTTACTATAGCGGGGGCGACACAGATACGCAGTATTTT. Protein sequence: CASSYYSGGDTDTQYF.

This clonotype was counted a single time. The V gene is TRBV9, the J gene TRBJ2-7; no clear D gene. This CDR3 has 14 residues. Germline V lookup: CDR1 SGDLS, CDR2 YYNGEE. The V end was cut by 0 bases, the J end by 0 bases, with 7 bases between. The CDR3 bases are TGTGCCAGCAGCGTAGTCCCTACCTCCTACGAGCAGTACTTC. Protein product: CASSVVPTSYEQYF.

The chain combines TRBV20-1 with TRBJ1-5; D ambiguous. The CDR3 is made up of 12 amino acids. Germline assignment: CDR1 DFQATT and CDR2 SNEGSKA (reference sequence). With 4 bases removed from V and 4 bases from J, the gap between germline ends came to 8 bases. The CDR3 here is CSATRPNQPQHF. The CDR3 nucleotides read TGCAGTGCTACACGGCCAAATCAGCCCCAGCATTTT.

The rearrangement links TRBV14 to TRBJ1-6, with D tentatively TRBD1 (6 bases). CDR1 SGHDN and CDR2 FVKESK come from the germline V gene. Between the trimmed V and J ends, which lost 1 base and 7 bases, there was a span of 8 bases. This CDR3 is 14 amino acids long. As DNA, the CDR3 is TGTGCCAGCAGCCAAGCCGGGACAAATTCACCCCTCCACTTT. This gives the protein CASSQAGTNSPLHF.

V is TRBV20-1 and J is TRBJ2-3; no clear D gene. The CDR3 consists of 14 residues. Trimming shortened V by 3 bases and J by 2 bases, and 12 bases separated the two germline ends. The germline V gene has CDR1 DFQATT and CDR2 SNEGSKA (reference sequence). CDR3 in DNA: TGCAGTGCTAGGCCTAGAAAGATCACAGATACGCAGTATTTT. It translates to CSARPRKITDTQYF.

This clonotype was detected only a few times. V and J are TRBV28 and TRBJ2-1; D is uncertain. CDR3 length equals 13 residues. Trimming cost V 5 bases and J 7 bases, with 12 bases left between them. The germline V gene encodes CDR1 MDHEN and CDR2 SYDVKM. The CDR3 sequence: CASSPSELNEQFF. CDR3 bases: TGTGCCAGCAGTCCGTCGGAGTTAAATGAGCAGTTCTTC. The full variable domain, rest sourced from reference TRBV28 and TRBJ2-1, is DVKVTQSSRYLVKRTGEKVFLECVQDMDHENMFWYRQDPGLGLRLIYFSYDVKMKEKGDIPEGYSVSREKKERFSLILESASTNQTSMYLCASSPSELNEQFFGPGTRLTVL.

The chain uses TRBV9 and TRBJ1-5; D unresolved. V lost 0 bases and J lost 6, with 7 bases in between. CDR3 size: 13 residues. The germline V gene encodes CDR1 SGDLS and CDR2 YYNGEE. The CDR3 is CASSVGGSQPQHF. The CDR3 DNA follows: TGTGCCAGCAGCGTAGGGGGAAGTCAGCCCCAGCATTTT.

This clonotype appeared a few times. The chain recombines TRBV5-1 with TRBJ2-7, with 7 bases fitting TRBD2. This CDR3 has 13 residues. Germline V gene data show CDR1 as SGHRS and CDR2 as YFSETQ. After removal of 4 bases from V and 3 bases from J, the junction contained 4 bases not matched to a gene. The chain's CDR3 is CASSGTNVYEQYF. The CDR3 DNA is TGCGCCAGCAGCGGGACTAACGTCTACGAGCAGTACTTC.

The chain links TRBV7-2 to TRBJ1-2; D uncertain. Trimming cost V 5 bases and J 0 bases, with 7 bases left between them. Germline V CDR1 and CDR2: SGHTA, FQGNSA. This CDR3 contains 13 residues. The CDR3 sequence: CASSRMANYGYTF. The CDR3 bases are TGTGCCAGCAGCCGGATGGCTAACTATGGCTACACCTTC.

This clonotype was seen only a few times. The chain joins TRBV12-3 or TRBV12-4 to TRBJ2-1, with D perhaps TRBD2 (6 bases). The V end lost 5 bases, the J end lost 6 bases, and 26 bases lay between the germline ends. The CDR3 has 18 amino acids. The CDR3 DNA reads as TGTGCCAGCAGTCCTCCCGTTACTAGCCACTTATCTATCAATGAGCAGTTCTTC. Translation gives CASSPPVTSHLSINEQFF.